These 29 T cell receptor beta chains were all obtained from the same sample, sequenced in a study of T cell clones after liver transplantation. Only in-frame clones appear in the TCRdb table, and some are missing; sequencing was by immunoSEQ multiplex PCR. Here the sample spans fewer than 85,000 clones, roughly 83% being singletons. This specimen consisted of CD4+ T cells from blood, obtained at the 22-month timepoint. These receptors were taken from a human patient who received a liver transplant. Some T cells may be provided by the graft donor.

The rearrangement links TRBV7-2 to TRBJ1-1; no definite D call. Looked up from germline, CDR1 is SGHTA and CDR2 is FQGNSA. V gave up 5 bases and J gave up 5 bases, with 15 bases separating them. The CDR3 loop spans 14 amino acids. In DNA form, the CDR3 reads TGTGCCAGCAGCCCCCGCCCCGGTGGAACTGAAGCTTTCTTT. Protein product: CASSPRPGGTEAFF.

This CDR3 is CASLYGDSTDTQYF. The DNA of the CDR3 is TGTGCCAGCTTATATGGGGATAGCACAGATACGCAGTATTTT. This chain links TRBV6-8 with TRBJ2-3; no reliable D call. Germline CDR1 and CDR2: MNHGY and SAAAGT. Trimming stripped 8 bases from V and 0 bases from J, with 12 bases between. The CDR3 spans 14 residues.

The V call is TRBV4-2, the J call TRBJ2-7; possibly TRBD1 for D (5 bases). Germline assignment: CDR1 LGHNA and CDR2 YNFKEQ. V was trimmed by 0 bases and J by 2 bases, leaving 11 bases between them. The CDR3 has 15 residues. DNA of the CDR3: TGTGCCAGCAGCCAAGATACTCAGGGTGCCTACGAGCAGTACTTC. Encoded protein: CASSQDTQGAYEQYF.

CDR3 protein: CARSLLLGGGQPQHF. For the CDR3, the DNA is TGTGCCAGAAGCTTGTTACTGGGAGGGGGTCAGCCCCAGCATTTT. This rearrangement joins TRBV5-3 to TRBJ1-5; perhaps TRBD1 as D (6 bases). TRBV5-3 is an ORF, and what it does is uncertain. With 1 base removed from V and 6 bases from J, the gap between germline ends came to 14 bases. The length of the CDR3 is 15 residues.

This chain uses TRBV5-1 with TRBJ2-1; 8 bases are a match to TRBD1. V lost 4 bases and J lost 2; bases outside the gene matches: 8. The CDR3 totals 16 residues. Germline assignment: CDR1 SGHRS and CDR2 YFSETQ. This CDR3 is CASSRDQGATYNEQFF. CDR3 coding DNA: TGCGCCAGCAGCCGCGACCAGGGGGCTACCTACAATGAGCAGTTCTTC.

The J gene is TRBJ2-3, the V gene TRBV5-4; TRBD1 matches 11 bases. CDR1 and CDR2 (germline): SGHNT, YYREEE (reference sequence). The V gene end was trimmed by 3 bases and the J gene end by 4 bases; junction bases not matched to a gene: 7. The CDR3 is 16 residues long. The CDR3 here is CASSSRRTGGSDTQYF. The CDR3 DNA is TGTGCCAGCAGCTCACGTCGGACAGGGGGCTCAGATACGCAGTATTTT. Filled out from reference TRBV5-4 and TRBJ2-3, the complete variable domain reads ETGVTQSPTHLIKTRGQQVTLRCSSQSGHNTVSWYQQALGQGPQFIFQYYREEENGRGNFPPRFSGLQFPNYSSELNVNALELDDSALYLCASSSRRTGGSDTQYFGPGTRLTVL.

The chain links TRBV28 to TRBJ1-5, with D possibly matching TRBD1 (6 bases). CDR3 length equals 14 residues. The V and J ends lost 5 bases and 9 bases respectively, with 17 bases between them. Germline V CDR1 and CDR2: MDHEN, SYDVKM. CDR3 bases: TGTGCCAGCAGTCTCACAGGGTTAGGTAGGCCCCAGCATTTT. Amino acid sequence: CASSLTGLGRPQHF.

V usage is TRBV6-5 and J usage is TRBJ2-4; 7 positions match TRBD1. The J segment lost 9 bases and the V segment lost 5 bases, leaving 10 bases of the junction unmatched. From germline, CDR1 is MNHEY and CDR2 SVGAGI. The CDR3 has 14 residues. The CDR3 loop reads CASSRSTGNAIQYF. The CDR3 DNA sequence: TGTGCCAGCAGTCGATCGACAGGGAATGCCATTCAGTACTTC.

This clone came up once. J is TRBJ2-1 and V is TRBV5-4; 7 positions agree with TRBD1. Germline V gene data show CDR1 as SGHNT and CDR2 as YYREEE (reference sequence). With V trimmed by 4 bases and J by 9 bases, 19 bases remained unmatched. The CDR3 spans 17 residues. For the CDR3, the DNA is TGTGCCAGCAGCCGAGGGGGATGGGACAGCCCCCTCCCTGAGCAGTTCTTC. This translates into CASSRGGWDSPLPEQFF.

The rearrangement uses TRBV9 and TRBJ2-4; the D is unclear. Per germline, CDR1 SGDLS and CDR2 YYNGEE. This CDR3 is built from 14 residues. Trimming removed 0 bases from V and 7 bases from J, with 11 bases in between. The CDR3 spells CASSVGGVMNIQYF. In nucleotides, the CDR3 is TGTGCCAGCAGCGTAGGTGGGGTTATGAACATTCAGTACTTC.

V and J are TRBV28 and TRBJ2-3, with a tentative D call TRBD2 (5 bases). Germline assignment: CDR1 MDHEN and CDR2 SYDVKM. The V and J ends lost 2 bases and 4 bases respectively, with 7 bases between them. The CDR3 sequence is 13 residues long. Here the CDR3 reads CASSLRGADTQYF. The CDR3 coding sequence is TGTGCCAGCAGTTTACGGGGTGCAGATACGCAGTATTTT. Together with reference TRBV28 and TRBJ2-3, the CDR3 gives the full variable domain: DVKVTQSSRYLVKRTGEKVFLECVQDMDHENMFWYRQDPGLGLRLIYFSYDVKMKEKGDIPEGYSVSREKKERFSLILESASTNQTSMYLCASSLRGADTQYFGPGTRLTVL.

This clone has just a few counts. The CDR3 bases are TGTGCCAGCAGCTTAAAGGGGGGCCAGCCCCAGCATTTT. It encodes CASSLKGGQPQHF. J is TRBJ1-5 and V is TRBV7-2; D possibly corresponds to TRBD1 (6 bases). CDR1 and CDR2 (germline): SGHTA, FQGNSA. The germline V and J ends were trimmed by 2 bases and 7 bases, with 9 bases remaining between them. CDR3 length: 13 residues.

The V and J genes are TRBV20-1 and TRBJ2-1; D is ambiguous. The germline gives CDR1 DFQATT, CDR2 SNEGSKA (reference sequence). V lost 6 bases and J lost 6, with 9 bases in between. The CDR3 runs 11 residues. CDR3 nucleotides: TGCAGTGCCAACTCTGGCAATGAGCAGTTCTTC. It yields the protein CSANSGNEQFF.

The chain combines TRBV4-1 with TRBJ2-5; TRBD2 might be the D (6 bases). This CDR3 has 15 amino acids. Trimming took 1 base from V and 1 from J, leaving 10 bases between them. Germline V gives CDR1 MGHRA, CDR2 YSYEKL. This CDR3 is CASSQGGESQETQYF. CDR3 DNA: TGCGCCAGCAGCCAAGGGGGGGAGAGCCAAGAGACCCAGTACTTC.

The chain employs TRBV7-2 and TRBJ2-7; TRBD1 agrees at 7 bases. Germline V CDR1 and CDR2: SGHTA, FQGNSA. The V segment lost 2 bases and the J segment 6 bases; nucleotides outside the gene matches: 10. The CDR3 length is 15 residues. The CDR3: CASSLTGQALGEQYF. The CDR3 bases are TGTGCCAGCAGCTTAACTGGACAGGCTTTAGGCGAGCAGTACTTC.

V and J are TRBV11-2 and TRBJ2-1, with unresolved D. Germline CDR1 SGHAT, CDR2 FQNNGV. This CDR3 comprises 14 residues. The V end was cut by 5 bases, the J end by 0 bases, with 8 bases between. CDR3 bases: TGTGCCAGCAGCGCGGCCAGCTCCTACAATGAGCAGTTCTTC. This translates into CASSAASSYNEQFF. Full variable domain (remainder filled in from reference TRBV11-2 and TRBJ2-1): EAGVAQSPRYKIIEKRQSVAFWCNPISGHATLYWYQQILGQGPKLLIQFQNNGVVDDSQLPKDRFSAERLKGVDSTLKIQPAKLEDSAVYLCASSAASSYNEQFFGPGTRLTVL.

V is TRBV9 and J is TRBJ1-1; possibly TRBD1 for D (5 bases). The CDR3 length is 13 residues. The germline V gene encodes CDR1 SGDLS and CDR2 YYNGEE. The V end was cut by 3 bases, the J end by 4 bases, with 10 bases between. The CDR3 reads CASSAQGLTEAFF. CDR3 sequence (DNA): TGTGCCAGCAGCGCTCAGGGTCTCACTGAAGCTTTCTTT.

The chain combines TRBV5-1 with TRBJ2-3; no clear D. Trimming removed 4 bases from V and 2 bases from J, with 2 bases in between. The CDR3 loop spans 11 amino acids. Per the germline V gene, CDR1 is SGHRS and CDR2 is YFSETQ. CDR3 DNA sequence: TGCGCCAGCAGCATCACAGATACGCAGTATTTT. Its translation: CASSITDTQYF.

J is TRBJ1-1 and V is TRBV6-4; D is unresolved. V shed 0 bases and J shed 7 bases, with 18 bases lying between them. The CDR3 totals 16 residues. The germline gives CDR1 MRHNA, CDR2 SNTAGT. CDR3: CASSDSKSGGRNEAFF. CDR3 nucleotide sequence: TGTGCCAGCAGTGACTCGAAGTCAGGAGGACGTAATGAAGCTTTCTTT.

The gene calls are TRBV12-5 and TRBJ1-2; no clear D. The V gene lost 1 base and the J gene lost 4 bases, with 13 bases spanning the gap. In germline, CDR1 is LGHNT, CDR2 FRNRAP. The CDR3 is made up of 15 amino acids. This chain's CDR3 is CASGLGPAPSYGYTF. The CDR3, as DNA: TGTGCTAGTGGTTTGGGACCGGCTCCCTCCTATGGCTACACCTTC.

This chain links TRBV4-3 with TRBJ2-2, with D maybe TRBD1 (6 bases). The V gene lost 6 bases and the J gene lost 0 bases, with 8 bases spanning the gap. The CDR3 extends over 14 amino acids. Germline V gene sequence: CDR1 LGHNA, CDR2 YSLEER. The CDR3 nucleotides are TGCGCCAGCAGGGGACATTCGAACACCGGGGAGCTGTTTTTT. As protein: CASRGHSNTGELFF.

The chain links TRBV5-1 to TRBJ2-3; 14 positions agree with TRBD2. CDR3 length: 16 residues. J lost 4 bases, V lost 4 bases, and 5 bases had no gene match. CDR1 is SGHRS, CDR2 YFSETQ, per germline. The CDR3 protein is CASSLGLAGGSDTQYF. DNA of the CDR3: TGCGCCAGCAGCCTAGGACTAGCGGGGGGTTCAGATACGCAGTATTTT.

V is TRBV19 and J is TRBJ2-7; no clear D. CDR3 size: 14 residues. In germline, CDR1 is LNHDA, CDR2 SQIVND (reference sequence). V was shortened by 3 bases and J by 1 base, with 10 bases between the two germline ends. Written as DNA, the CDR3 is TGTGCCAGTAGTATCTCGAGGAGTTCCTACGAGCAGTACTTC. This encodes CASSISRSSYEQYF. Full variable domain (outside the CDR3, taken from reference TRBV19 and TRBJ2-7): DGGITQSPKYLFRKEGQNVTLSCEQNLNHDAMYWYRQDPGQGLRLIYYSQIVNDFQKGDIAEGYSVSREKKESFPLTVTSAQKNPTAFYLCASSISRSSYEQYFGPGTRLTVT.

V and J are TRBV2 and TRBJ1-5; the D is unclear. V lost 6 bases and J 5 bases, leaving 8 bases between the germline ends. The CDR3 length is 12 residues. From germline, CDR1 is SNHLY and CDR2 FYNNEI. DNA for the CDR3: TGTGCCAGCAGGCTTGGGGATCAGCCCCAGCATTTT. This codes for CASRLGDQPQHF.

This clone appeared a single time. The V and J genes are TRBV28 and TRBJ1-5, with D unclear. This CDR3 comprises 14 residues. CDR1 MDHEN and CDR2 SYDVKM come from the germline V gene. Trimming shortened V by 3 bases and J by 5 bases, and 11 bases separated the two germline ends. The CDR3 loop is CASSLEGFDQPQHF. CDR3 DNA: TGTGCCAGCAGTTTGGAAGGGTTCGATCAGCCCCAGCATTTT.

This chain's CDR3 is CASGRESNYGYTF. The CDR3 region has the DNA TGTGCTAGTGGACGGGAGTCTAACTATGGCTACACCTTC. This sequence joins TRBV12-5 and TRBJ1-2; D gene uncertain. Germline V gene data show CDR1 as LGHNT and CDR2 as FRNRAP. The V end lost 6 bases, the J end lost 0 bases, and 8 bases lay between the germline ends. The CDR3 has 13 amino acids.

The chain recombines TRBV2 with TRBJ1-5; D remains ambiguous. Germline CDR1 and CDR2: SNHLY and FYNNEI. Trimming took 4 bases from V and 2 from J, leaving 15 bases between them. CDR3 size: 16 residues. In DNA, the CDR3 is TGTGCCAGCAGTGTATTACACCTTGGGGGCAATCAGCCCCAGCATTTT. This translates into CASSVLHLGGNQPQHF.

This clone showed up just once. This chain joins TRBV18 and TRBJ1-1; the D gene is possibly TRBD1 (5 bases). CDR1 and CDR2 (germline): KGHSH, LQKENI. The length of the CDR3 is 13 residues. The ends were cut back, 3 bases at V and 6 bases at J, with 11 bases in the middle. CDR3 amino acids: CASSPGTGAEAFF. CDR3 bases: TGTGCCAGCTCACCCGGGACCGGCGCTGAAGCTTTCTTT.

This clone was recorded only once. This sequence joins TRBV5-6 and TRBJ1-1; TRBD1 is a possible D gene (5 bases). The CDR3 consists of 16 residues. Germline assignment: CDR1 SGHDT and CDR2 YYEEEE. Trimming took 0 bases from V and 4 from J, leaving 16 bases between them. The CDR3, as DNA: TGTGCCAGCAGCTTGGGACAGTTACACTTCGGCACTGAAGCTTTCTTT. Translating it yields CASSLGQLHFGTEAFF.